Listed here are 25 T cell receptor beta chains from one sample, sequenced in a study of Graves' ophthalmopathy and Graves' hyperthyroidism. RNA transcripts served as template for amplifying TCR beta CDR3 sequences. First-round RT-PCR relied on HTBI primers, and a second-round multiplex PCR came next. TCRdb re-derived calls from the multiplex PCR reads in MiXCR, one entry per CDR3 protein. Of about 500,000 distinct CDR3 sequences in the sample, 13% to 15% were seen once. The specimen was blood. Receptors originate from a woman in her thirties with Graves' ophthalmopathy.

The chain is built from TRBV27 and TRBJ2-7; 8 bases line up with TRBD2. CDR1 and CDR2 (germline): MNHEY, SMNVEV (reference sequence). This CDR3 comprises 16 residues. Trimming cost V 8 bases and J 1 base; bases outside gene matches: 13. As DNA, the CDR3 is TGTGCCAGCTCCGGCCCCGGGAGGGCCGAGTCCTACGAGCAGTACTTC. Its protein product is CASSGPGRAESYEQYF.

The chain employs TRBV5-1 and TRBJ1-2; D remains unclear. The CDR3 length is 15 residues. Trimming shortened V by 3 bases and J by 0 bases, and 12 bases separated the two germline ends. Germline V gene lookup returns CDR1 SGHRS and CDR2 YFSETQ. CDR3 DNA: TGCGCCAGCAGCTGGGAGGAACGACCTAACTATGGCTACACCTTC. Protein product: CASSWEERPNYGYTF.

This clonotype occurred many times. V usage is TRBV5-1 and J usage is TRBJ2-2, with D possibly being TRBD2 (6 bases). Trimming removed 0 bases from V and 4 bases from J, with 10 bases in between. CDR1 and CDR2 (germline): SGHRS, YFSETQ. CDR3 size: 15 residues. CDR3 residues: CASSLDGSGTGELFF. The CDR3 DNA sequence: TGCGCCAGCAGCTTGGACGGGAGTGGCACCGGGGAGCTGTTTTTT.

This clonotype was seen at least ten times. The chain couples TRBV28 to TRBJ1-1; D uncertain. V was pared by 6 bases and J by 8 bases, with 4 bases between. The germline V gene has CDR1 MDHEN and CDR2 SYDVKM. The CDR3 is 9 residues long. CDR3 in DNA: TGTGCCAGCAGGCAAGAAGCTTTCTTT. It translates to CASRQEAFF.

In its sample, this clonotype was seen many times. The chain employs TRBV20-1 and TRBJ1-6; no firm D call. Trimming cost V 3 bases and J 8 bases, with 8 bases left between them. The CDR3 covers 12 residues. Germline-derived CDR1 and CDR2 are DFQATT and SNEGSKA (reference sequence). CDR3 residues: CSASITDSPLHF. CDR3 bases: TGCAGTGCTAGTATCACGGATTCACCCCTCCACTTT.

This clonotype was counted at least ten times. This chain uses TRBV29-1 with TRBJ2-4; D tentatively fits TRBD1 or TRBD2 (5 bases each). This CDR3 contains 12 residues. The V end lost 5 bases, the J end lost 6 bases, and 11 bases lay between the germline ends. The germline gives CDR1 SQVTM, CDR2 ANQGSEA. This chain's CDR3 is CSVRTGPNIQYF. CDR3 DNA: TGCAGCGTTCGGACGGGACCAAACATTCAGTACTTC.

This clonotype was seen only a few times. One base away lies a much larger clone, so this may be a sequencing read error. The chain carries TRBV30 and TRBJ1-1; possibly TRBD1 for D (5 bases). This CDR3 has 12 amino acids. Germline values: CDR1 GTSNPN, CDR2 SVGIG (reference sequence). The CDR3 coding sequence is TGTGCCTGGATCGGACATCAAACTGAAGCTTGCTTT. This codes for CAWIGHQTEACF.

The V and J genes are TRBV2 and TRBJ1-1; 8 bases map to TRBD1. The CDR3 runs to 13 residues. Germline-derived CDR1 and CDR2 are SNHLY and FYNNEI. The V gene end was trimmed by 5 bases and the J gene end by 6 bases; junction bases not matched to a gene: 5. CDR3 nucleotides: TGTGCCAGCAGTACAGGGGGTGCGGCTGAAGCTTTCTTT. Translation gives CASSTGGAAEAFF.

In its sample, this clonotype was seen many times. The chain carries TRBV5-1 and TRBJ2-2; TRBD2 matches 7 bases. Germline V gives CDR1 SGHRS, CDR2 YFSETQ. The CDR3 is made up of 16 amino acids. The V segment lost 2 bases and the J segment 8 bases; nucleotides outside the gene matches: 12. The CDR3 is CASSFKWEGLRGELFF. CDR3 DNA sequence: TGCGCCAGCAGCTTCAAGTGGGAGGGCCTACGTGGGGAGCTGTTTTTT.

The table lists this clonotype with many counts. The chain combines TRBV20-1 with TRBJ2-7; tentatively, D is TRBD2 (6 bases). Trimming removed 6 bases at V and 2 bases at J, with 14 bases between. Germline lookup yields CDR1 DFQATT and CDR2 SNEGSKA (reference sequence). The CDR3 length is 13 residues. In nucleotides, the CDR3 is TGCAGTGCAACGACTAGGGACCCCTACGAGCAGTACTTC. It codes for CSATTRDPYEQYF.

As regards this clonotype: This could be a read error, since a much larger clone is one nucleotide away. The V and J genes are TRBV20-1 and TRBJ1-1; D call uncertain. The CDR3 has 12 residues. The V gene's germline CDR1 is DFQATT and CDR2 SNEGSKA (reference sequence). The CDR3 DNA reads TGCAGTGCTCGGACGGGGAACACTGAAGCTTGCTTT. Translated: CSARTGNTEACF.

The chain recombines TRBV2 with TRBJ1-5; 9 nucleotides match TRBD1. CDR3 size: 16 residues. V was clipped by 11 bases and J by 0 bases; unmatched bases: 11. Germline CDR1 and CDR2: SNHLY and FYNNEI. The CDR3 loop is CAGKDRGGVSNQPQHF. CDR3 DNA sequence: TGTGCCGGGAAGGACAGGGGAGGGGTTAGCAATCAGCCCCAGCATTTT. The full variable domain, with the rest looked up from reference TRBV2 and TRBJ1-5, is EPEVTQTPSHQVTQMGQEVILRCVPISNHLYFYWYRQILGQKVEFLVSFYNNEISEKSEIFDDQFSVERPDGSNFTLKIRSTKLEDSAMYFCAGKDRGGVSNQPQHFGDGTRLSIL.

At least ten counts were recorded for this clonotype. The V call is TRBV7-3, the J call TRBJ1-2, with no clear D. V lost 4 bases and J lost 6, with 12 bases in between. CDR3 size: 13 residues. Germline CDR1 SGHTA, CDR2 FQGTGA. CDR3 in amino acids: CASSSSTNHGYTF. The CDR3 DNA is TGTGCCAGCAGCTCCTCAACAAACCATGGCTACACCTTC.

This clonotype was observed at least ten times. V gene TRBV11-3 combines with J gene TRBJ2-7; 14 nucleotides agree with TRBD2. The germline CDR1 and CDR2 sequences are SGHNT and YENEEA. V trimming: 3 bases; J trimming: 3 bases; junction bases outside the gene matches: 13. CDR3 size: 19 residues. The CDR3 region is CASSFTGVRTSGGNYEQYF. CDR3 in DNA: TGTGCCAGCAGCTTTACGGGGGTTCGGACTAGCGGGGGGAACTACGAGCAGTACTTC.

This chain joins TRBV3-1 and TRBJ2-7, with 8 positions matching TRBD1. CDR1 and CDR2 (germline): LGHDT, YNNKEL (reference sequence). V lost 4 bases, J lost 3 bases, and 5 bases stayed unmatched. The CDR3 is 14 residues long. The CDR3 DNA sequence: TGTGCCAGCAGCCTTTGGGACAGGAACTACGAGCAGTACTTC. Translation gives CASSLWDRNYEQYF.

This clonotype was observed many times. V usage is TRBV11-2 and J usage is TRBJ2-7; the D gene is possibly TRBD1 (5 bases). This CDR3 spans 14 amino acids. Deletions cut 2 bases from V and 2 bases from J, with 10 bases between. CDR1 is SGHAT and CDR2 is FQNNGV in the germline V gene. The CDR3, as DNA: TGTGCCAGCAGCTTAAACAGGTTAACCTACGAGCAGTACTTC. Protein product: CASSLNRLTYEQYF.

The CDR3 here is CASSNDANEQYF. The CDR3 DNA follows: TGTGCCAGCAGTAACGACGCCAACGAGCAGTACTTC. J is TRBJ2-7 and V is TRBV6-2 or TRBV6-3; D is unclear. Germline-derived CDR1 and CDR2 are MNHEY and SVGEGT. Trimming took off 5 bases at V and 5 bases at J, with 10 bases between the two ends. CDR3 length: 12 amino acids.

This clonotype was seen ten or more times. CDR3 sequence (DNA): TGCAGTGCTAGAGCCGGGGCAGACTACGAGCAGTACTTC. It translates to CSARAGADYEQYF. The rearrangement joins TRBV20-1 to TRBJ2-7; D is perhaps TRBD1 or TRBD2 (5 bases each). V lost 1 base, J lost 3 bases, and 10 bases lay in between. The CDR3 totals 13 residues. Germline values: CDR1 DFQATT, CDR2 SNEGSKA (reference sequence).

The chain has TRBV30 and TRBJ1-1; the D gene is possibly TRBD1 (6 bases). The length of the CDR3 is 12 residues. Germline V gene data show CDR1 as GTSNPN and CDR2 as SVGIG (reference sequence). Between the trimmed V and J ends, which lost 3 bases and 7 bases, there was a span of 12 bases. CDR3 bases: TGTGCCTGGAGGGAAGGGGGAATTGAAGCTTTCTTT. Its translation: CAWREGGIEAFF.

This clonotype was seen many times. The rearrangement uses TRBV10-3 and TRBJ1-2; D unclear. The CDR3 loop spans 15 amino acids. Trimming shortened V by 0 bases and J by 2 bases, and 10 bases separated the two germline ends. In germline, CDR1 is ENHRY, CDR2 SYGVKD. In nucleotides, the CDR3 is TGTGCCATCAGTGAGTCTGCGGCAGCAAACTATGGCTACACCTTC. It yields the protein CAISESAAANYGYTF.

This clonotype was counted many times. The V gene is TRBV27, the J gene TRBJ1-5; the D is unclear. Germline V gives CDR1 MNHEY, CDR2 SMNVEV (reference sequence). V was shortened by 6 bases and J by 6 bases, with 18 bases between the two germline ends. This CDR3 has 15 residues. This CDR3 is CASSPTAQTLQPQHF. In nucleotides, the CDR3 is TGTGCCAGCAGCCCTACCGCCCAGACCCTTCAGCCCCAGCATTTT.

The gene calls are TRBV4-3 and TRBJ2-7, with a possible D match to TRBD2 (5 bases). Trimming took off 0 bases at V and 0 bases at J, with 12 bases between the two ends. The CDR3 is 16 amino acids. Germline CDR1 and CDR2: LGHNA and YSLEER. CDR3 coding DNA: TGCGCCAGCAGCCAAGATCGACGGACTGCCTCCTACGAGCAGTACTTC. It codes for CASSQDRRTASYEQYF.

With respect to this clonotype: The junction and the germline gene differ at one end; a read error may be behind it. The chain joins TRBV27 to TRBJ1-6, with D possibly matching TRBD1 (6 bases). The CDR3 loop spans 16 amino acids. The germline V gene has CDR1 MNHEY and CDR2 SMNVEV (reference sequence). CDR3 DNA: TGTGCCAGCGGTTTAAGGGGGAGCTCCTATAATTCACCCCTCCACTTT. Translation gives CASGLRGSSYNSPLHF.

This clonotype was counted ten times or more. DNA for the CDR3: TGTGCCAGCAGTCTTAGCGAACCCGGACATCTTCAGCATTTT. This sequence encodes CASSLSEPGHLQHF. The chain joins TRBV28 to TRBJ1-5; perhaps TRBD1 as D (5 bases). The CDR3 has 14 residues. Germline values: CDR1 MDHEN, CDR2 SYDVKM. Trimming stripped 5 bases from V and 13 bases from J, with 21 bases between.

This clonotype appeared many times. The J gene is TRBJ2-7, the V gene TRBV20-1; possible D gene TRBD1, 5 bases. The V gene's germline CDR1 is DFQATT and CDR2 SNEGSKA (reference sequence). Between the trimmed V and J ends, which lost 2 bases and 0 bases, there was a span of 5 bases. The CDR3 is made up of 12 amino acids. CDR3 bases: TGCAGTGCTAGACAGGGCTCCTACGAGCAGTACTTC. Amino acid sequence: CSARQGSYEQYF.